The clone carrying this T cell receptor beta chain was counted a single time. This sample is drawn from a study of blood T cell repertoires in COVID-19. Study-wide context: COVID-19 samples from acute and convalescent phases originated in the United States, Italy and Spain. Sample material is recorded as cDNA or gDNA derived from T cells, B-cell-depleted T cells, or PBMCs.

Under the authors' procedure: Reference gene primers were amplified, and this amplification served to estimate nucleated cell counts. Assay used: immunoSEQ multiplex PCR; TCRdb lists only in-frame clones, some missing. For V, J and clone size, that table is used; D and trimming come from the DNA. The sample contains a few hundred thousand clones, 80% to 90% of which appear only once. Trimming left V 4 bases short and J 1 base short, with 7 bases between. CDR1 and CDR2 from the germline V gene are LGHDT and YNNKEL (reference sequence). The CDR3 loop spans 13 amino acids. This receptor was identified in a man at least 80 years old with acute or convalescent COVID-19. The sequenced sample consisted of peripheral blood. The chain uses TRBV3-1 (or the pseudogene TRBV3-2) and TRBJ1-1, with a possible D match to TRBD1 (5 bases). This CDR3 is CASSRQWNTEAFF. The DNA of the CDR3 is TGTGCCAGCAGCCGACAGTGGAACACTGAAGCTTTCTTT.